This T cell receptor (beta chain) was identified during a study of T cells in Graves' hyperthyroidism and ophthalmopathy. Germline V lookup: CDR1 ENHRY, CDR2 SYGVKD. CDR3 length: 14 residues. Deletions cut 5 bases from V and 3 bases from J, with 13 bases between. Template material for amplifying TCR beta CDR3 regions consisted of RNA transcripts. In the first-round RT-PCR of the TCR CDR3, the HTBI primer set was used. TCRdb itself ran the multiplex PCR reads through MiXCR, one entry per CDR3 protein. The profile shows under 450,000 distinct CDR3 sequences, 15% to 18% of them singletons. Study-level findings and limits: The model forecast ophthalmopathy, anticipating it by a median around 6.5 months before onset. A model of 13 V-J features distinguished ophthalmopathy from stable hyperthyroidism.

The patients, who ranged from 18 to 65 in age, presented with newly diagnosed hyperthyroidism lasting under 2 months. About this clonotype itself: Its specificity is unknown.

What was sequenced was blood. The chain combines TRBV10-3 with TRBJ1-1; D gene uncertain. This receptor was taken from a woman in her late teens or twenties with Graves' hyperthyroidism. CDR3: CAISKGLVDTEAFF. The CDR3 coding sequence is TGTGCCATCAGTAAAGGGCTTGTGGACACTGAAGCTTTCTTT.